This T cell receptor (beta chain) was retrieved from a study of regulatory T cells. As concerns this clone: As yet, its antigen is unknown.

V was cut by 3 bases and J by 4 bases, with 13 bases left in between. This CDR3 contains 15 residues. Germline CDR1 is MDHEN and CDR2 is SYDVKM. General study points: Hydrophobic residues at CDR3 positions 6 and 7 were enriched in conventional CD4+ T cells of CD3G-deficient patients.

The primer mix had 52 TRBV and 13 TRBJ primers. The table came from immunoSEQ multiplex PCR; TCRdb's copy has only in-frame clones and leaves some out. The table includes some 29,000 clones, roughly 90% detected once. The rearrangement links TRBV28 to TRBJ1-5; D is unclear. The sequence derives from a young adult with CD3G deficiency. The sequencing input was conventional CD4+ T cells sorted from blood. In DNA form, the CDR3 reads TGTGCCAGCAGTTTCGCCAGGCAAACTAATCAGCCCCAGCATTTT. Translated, it gives CASSFARQTNQPQHF.